A single sample is the source of the 11 T cell receptor beta chains below, sequenced in a study of T-cell reconstitution after alpha-beta-depleted transplantation in children. A TCRbeta library incorporating unique molecular identifiers was prepared. A single record per CDR3 protein comes from TCRdb applying MiXCR to the PCR reads. Among roughly 340,000 distinct CDR3 sequences listed, roughly 15% were seen once. The source material was PBMCs, mostly from graft donor cells, sampled 360 days after TCRalphabeta/CD19-depleted stem cell transplant. Receptors were obtained from a male patient aged 2 to 9 who had a stem cell transplant for acute lymphoblastic leukemia, so the T cells may come from the graft donor.

The table lists this clonotype with a few counts. The V call is TRBV15, the J call TRBJ2-1; 9 bases agree with TRBD2. This CDR3 spans 16 amino acids. Germline loops: CDR1 LNHNV, CDR2 YYDKDF (reference sequence). The V and J ends lost 0 bases and 8 bases, in that order; junction bases with no gene match: 8. CDR3 coding DNA: TGTGCCACCAGCAGAGATTGGCGGGAGGGCCGCGATGAGCAGTTCTTC. This translates into CATSRDWREGRDEQFF.

This chain joins TRBV29-1 and TRBJ2-1; 9 positions agree with TRBD2. The V gene end was trimmed by 6 bases and the J gene end by 1 base; junction bases not matched to a gene: 4. The CDR3 runs to 14 residues. The germline V gene encodes CDR1 SQVTM and CDR2 ANQGSEA. CDR3: CSVEREDSYNEQFF. The CDR3 nucleotides are TGCAGCGTAGAGCGGGAGGATTCCTACAATGAGCAGTTCTTC.

V is TRBV20-1 and J is TRBJ2-1; D remains ambiguous. Trimming removed 1 base from V and 5 bases from J, with 9 bases in between. This CDR3 spans 13 amino acids. The germline V gene encodes CDR1 DFQATT and CDR2 SNEGSKA (reference sequence). DNA for the CDR3: TGCAGTGCTAGAGGGTGGAAGAACAATGAGCAGTTCTTC. It is translated as CSARGWKNNEQFF.

This clonotype was seen only a few times. The rearrangement uses TRBV4-1 and TRBJ2-5; perhaps TRBD1 as D (6 bases). CDR1 MGHRA and CDR2 YSYEKL come from the germline V gene. V lost 4 bases and J 5 bases, leaving 20 bases between the germline ends. The CDR3 is made up of 16 amino acids. CDR3 nucleotide sequence: TGCGCCAGCAGCCCGAGATCTCAGGACAGACGTGAGACCCAGTACTTC. Encoded protein: CASSPRSQDRRETQYF.

This clonotype was counted only a few times. V is TRBV4-3 and J is TRBJ2-1, with D maybe TRBD2 (5 bases). Germline CDR1 reads LGHNA; CDR2 reads YSLEER. The V end lost 0 bases, the J end lost 3 bases, and 12 bases lay between the germline ends. The CDR3 is made up of 16 amino acids. CDR3: CASSQDWSGDYNEQFF. The CDR3 region has the DNA TGCGCCAGCAGCCAAGATTGGAGCGGCGACTACAATGAGCAGTTCTTC.

This clonotype has more than one count but fewer than ten. The rearrangement uses TRBV7-2 and TRBJ2-1; 11 bases agree with TRBD2. The CDR3 is 15 residues long. V gave up 0 bases and J gave up 6 bases; unmatched junction bases: 1. Germline-derived CDR1 and CDR2 are SGHTA and FQGNSA. The chain's CDR3 is CASSLAGTSGNEQFF. The CDR3 nucleotides are TGTGCCAGCAGCTTAGCCGGGACTAGCGGCAATGAGCAGTTCTTC. The full variable domain, its missing parts supplied by reference TRBV7-2 and TRBJ2-1, is GAGVSQSPSNKVTEKGKDVELRCDPISGHTALYWYRQSLGQGLEFLIYFQGNSAPDKSGLPSDRFSAERTGGSVSTLTIQRTQQEDSAVYLCASSLAGTSGNEQFFGPGTRLTVL.

This clonotype was seen only a few times. The gene calls are TRBV12-3 or TRBV12-4 and TRBJ2-1, with 15 bases identical to TRBD2. CDR3 length: 14 amino acids. The junction had 7 bases not matched to a gene; V was cut back by 7 bases and J by 12 bases. Here the CDR3 DNA reads TGTGCCAGCACGGGGACTAGCGGGAGGTGGGGGCAGTTCTTC. Translating it yields CASTGTSGRWGQFF.

This clonotype came up many times. This sequence joins TRBV20-1 and TRBJ2-1, with 9 bases fitting TRBD2. Germline loops: CDR1 DFQATT, CDR2 SNEGSKA (reference sequence). The CDR3 consists of 14 residues. V gave up 1 base and J gave up 7 bases; unmatched junction bases: 5. The DNA of the CDR3 is TGCAGTGCTAGAGTGAGCGGGAGGTTGAATGAGCAGTTCTTC. Amino acid sequence: CSARVSGRLNEQFF.

This clonotype was seen only a few times. This chain connects TRBV7-9 to TRBJ2-1, with 7 bases matching TRBD1. This CDR3 spans 14 amino acids. With V trimmed by 1 base and J by 13 bases, 10 bases remained unmatched. CDR1 SEHNR and CDR2 FQNEAQ come from the germline V gene (reference sequence). CDR3 residues: CASSLDVGTGDQFF. The CDR3 region has the DNA TGTGCCAGCAGCTTAGATGTGGGAACAGGGGATCAGTTCTTC.

This sequence joins TRBV27 and TRBJ2-5; 9 positions match TRBD1. Unmatched junction bases numbered 8, after V lost 3 bases and J lost 3 bases. CDR1 is MNHEY and CDR2 is SMNVEV in the germline V gene (reference sequence). The CDR3 has 16 residues. DNA of the CDR3: TGTGCCAGCAGTTTGTGGCCGGGACAGGGTAAAGAGACCCAGTACTTC. Its protein is CASSLWPGQGKETQYF.

The chain carries TRBV20-1 and TRBJ2-3, with D possibly called TRBD1 or TRBD2 (5 bases each). The CDR3 extends over 15 amino acids. Germline V lookup: CDR1 DFQATT, CDR2 SNEGSKA (reference sequence). V was shortened by 3 bases and J by 0 bases, with 13 bases between the two germline ends. Here the CDR3 DNA reads TGCAGTGCTAGCGTTCCGGGGCCAAGCACAGATACGCAGTATTTT. Translation gives CSASVPGPSTDTQYF.